This paragraph reports one TCR beta chain. This entry is derived from a study of PD-1 and CTLA-4 blockade in melanoma. Method: immunoSEQ multiplex PCR; TCRdb's copy keeps in-frame clones and lacks some. The data show about 32,000 clones, 88% seen once. The CDR3 loop spans 9 amino acids. Germline V gives CDR1 GTSNPN, CDR2 SVGIG (reference sequence). V was pared by 5 bases and J by 3 bases, with 1 base between. This specimen consisted of CD8+ T cells from peripheral blood, obtained from a patient given anti-PD-1 treatment. The rearrangement links TRBV30 to TRBJ1-2; the D is unclear. This receptor was obtained from a human donor with melanoma. CDR3 DNA sequence: TGTGCCTGGGACTATGGCTACACCTTC. This codes for CAWDYGYTF.